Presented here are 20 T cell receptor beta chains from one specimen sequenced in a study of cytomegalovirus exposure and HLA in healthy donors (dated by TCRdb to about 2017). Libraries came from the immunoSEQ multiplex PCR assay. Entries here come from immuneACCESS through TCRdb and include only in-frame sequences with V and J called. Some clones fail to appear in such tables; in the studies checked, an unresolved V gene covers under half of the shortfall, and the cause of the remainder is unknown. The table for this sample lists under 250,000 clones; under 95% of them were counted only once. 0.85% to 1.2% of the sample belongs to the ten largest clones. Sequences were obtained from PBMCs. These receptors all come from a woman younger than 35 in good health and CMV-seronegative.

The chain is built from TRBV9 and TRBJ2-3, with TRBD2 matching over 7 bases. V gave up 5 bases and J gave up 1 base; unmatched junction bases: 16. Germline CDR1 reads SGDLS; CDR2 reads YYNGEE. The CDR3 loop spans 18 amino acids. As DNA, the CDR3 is TGTGCCAGCAGTCGAAGCCAGATTAGCGGGCGCGGCACAGATACGCAGTATTTT. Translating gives CASSRSQISGRGTDTQYF.

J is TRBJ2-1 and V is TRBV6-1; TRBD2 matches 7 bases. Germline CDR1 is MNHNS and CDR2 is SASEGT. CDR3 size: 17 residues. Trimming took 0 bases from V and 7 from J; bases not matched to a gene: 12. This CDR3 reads CASSEALRREGRNEQFF. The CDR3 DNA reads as TGTGCCAGCAGTGAAGCCTTAAGGAGGGAGGGCCGGAATGAGCAGTTCTTC.

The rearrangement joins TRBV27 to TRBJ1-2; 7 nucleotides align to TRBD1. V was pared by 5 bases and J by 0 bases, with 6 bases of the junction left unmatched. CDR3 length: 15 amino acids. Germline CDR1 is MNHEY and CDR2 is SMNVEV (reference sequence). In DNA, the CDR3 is TGTGCCAGCAGTCCCCGACAGGGCCCTAACTATGGCTACACCTTC. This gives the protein CASSPRQGPNYGYTF.

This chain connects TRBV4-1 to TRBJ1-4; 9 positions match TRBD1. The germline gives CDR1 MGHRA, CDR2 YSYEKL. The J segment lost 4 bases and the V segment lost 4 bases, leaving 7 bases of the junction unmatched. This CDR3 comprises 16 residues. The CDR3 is CASSPPGQGGNEKLFF. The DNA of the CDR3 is TGCGCCAGCAGCCCCCCGGGACAGGGTGGTAATGAAAAACTGTTTTTT.

CDR3 amino acids: CASSVSGTPNDEQYF. CDR3 DNA: TGTGCCAGCAGCGTAAGCGGGACACCTAATGACGAGCAGTACTTC. The J gene is TRBJ2-7, the V gene TRBV9; tentatively, D is TRBD2 (7 bases). Germline V lookup: CDR1 SGDLS, CDR2 YYNGEE. There are 15 residues in the CDR3. The V and J ends lost 1 base and 5 bases respectively, with 16 bases between them. Supplemented by reference TRBV9 and TRBJ2-7, the full variable domain reads DSGVTQTPKHLITATGQRVTLRCSPRSGDLSVYWYQQSLDQGLQFLIQYYNGEERAKGNILERFSAQQFPDLHSELNLSSLELGDSALYFCASSVSGTPNDEQYFGPGTRLTVT.

CDR3 DNA: TGTGCCGGCGCGGGCCCTGGGGGCGGGAACTATGGCTACACCTTC. This translates into CAGAGPGGGNYGYTF. This sequence joins TRBV28 and TRBJ1-2, with D possibly TRBD1 on 6 matching bases. CDR1 and CDR2 (germline): MDHEN, SYDVKM. Trimming shortened V by 11 bases and J by 2 bases, and 21 bases separated the two germline ends. The CDR3 totals 15 residues.

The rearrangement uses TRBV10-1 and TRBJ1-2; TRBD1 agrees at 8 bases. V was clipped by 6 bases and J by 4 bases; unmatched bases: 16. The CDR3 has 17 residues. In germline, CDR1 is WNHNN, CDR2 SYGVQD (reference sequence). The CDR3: CASSGTNGQGNFYGYTF. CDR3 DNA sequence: TGCGCCAGCAGCGGAACCAATGGACAGGGCAATTTCTATGGCTACACCTTC.

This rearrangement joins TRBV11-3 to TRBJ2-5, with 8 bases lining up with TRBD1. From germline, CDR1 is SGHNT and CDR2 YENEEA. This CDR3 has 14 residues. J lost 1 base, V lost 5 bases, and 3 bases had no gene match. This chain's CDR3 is CASSPGGSQETQYF. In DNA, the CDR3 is TGTGCCAGCAGCCCAGGGGGCAGCCAAGAGACCCAGTACTTC. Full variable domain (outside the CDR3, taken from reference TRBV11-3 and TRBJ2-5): EAGVVQSPRYKIIEKKQPVAFWCNPISGHNTLYWYLQNLGQGPELLIRYENEEAVDDSQLPKDRFSAERLKGVDSTLKIQPAELGDSAVYLCASSPGGSQETQYFGPGTRLLVL.

The DNA for the CDR3 is TGTGCCTGGAGTGTACTAGCGGGGGAGACCCAGTACTTC. Its protein is CAWSVLAGETQYF. This chain links TRBV30 with TRBJ2-5; 10 bases map to TRBD2. Per the germline V gene, CDR1 is GTSNPN and CDR2 is SVGIG (reference sequence). This CDR3 contains 13 residues. The ends lost 0 bases at V and 5 bases at J; junction bases unmatched: 0.

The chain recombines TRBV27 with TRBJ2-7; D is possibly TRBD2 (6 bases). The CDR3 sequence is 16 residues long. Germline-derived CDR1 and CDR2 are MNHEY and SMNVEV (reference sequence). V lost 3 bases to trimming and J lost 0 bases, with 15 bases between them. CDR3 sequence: CASSLRGDVRSYEQYF. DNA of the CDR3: TGTGCCAGCAGTTTGCGCGGGGACGTACGCTCCTACGAGCAGTACTTC.

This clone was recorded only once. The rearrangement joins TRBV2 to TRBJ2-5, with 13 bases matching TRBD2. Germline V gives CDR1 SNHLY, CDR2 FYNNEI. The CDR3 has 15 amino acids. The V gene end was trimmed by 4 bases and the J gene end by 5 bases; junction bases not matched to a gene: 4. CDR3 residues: CASSGTSGRGETQYF. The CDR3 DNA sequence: TGTGCCAGCAGTGGGACTAGCGGGAGAGGGGAGACCCAGTACTTC.

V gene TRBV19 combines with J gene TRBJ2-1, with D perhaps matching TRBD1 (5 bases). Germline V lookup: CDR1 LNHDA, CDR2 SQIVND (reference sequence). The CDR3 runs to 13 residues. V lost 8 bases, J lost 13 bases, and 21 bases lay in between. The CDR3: CASHPILVWGQFF. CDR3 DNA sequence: TGTGCCAGTCACCCGATTCTAGTCTGGGGCCAGTTCTTC.

The CDR3 protein is CASTTGEAGDSPLHF. DNA of the CDR3: TGTGCCAGCACTACAGGGGAGGCTGGGGATTCACCCCTCCACTTT. The V gene is TRBV6-6, the J gene TRBJ1-6; TRBD1 matches at 7 bases. Germline assignment: CDR1 MNHNY and CDR2 SVGAGI (reference sequence). The CDR3 is 15 amino acids. The trim removed 7 bases at V and 8 bases at J, leaving 11 bases unmatched.

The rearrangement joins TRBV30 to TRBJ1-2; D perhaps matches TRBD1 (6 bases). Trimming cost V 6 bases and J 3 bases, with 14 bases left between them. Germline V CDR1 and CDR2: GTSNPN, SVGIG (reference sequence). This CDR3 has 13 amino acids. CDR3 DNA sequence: TGTGCCTGTAGTCAGGGGACCCACTATGGCTACACCTTC. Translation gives CACSQGTHYGYTF.

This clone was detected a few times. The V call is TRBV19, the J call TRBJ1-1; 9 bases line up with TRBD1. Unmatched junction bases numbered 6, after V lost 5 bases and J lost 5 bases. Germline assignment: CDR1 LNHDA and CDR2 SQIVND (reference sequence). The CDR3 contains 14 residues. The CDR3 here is CASSAPGQGTEAFF. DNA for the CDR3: TGTGCCAGTAGTGCACCGGGACAGGGTACTGAAGCTTTCTTT.

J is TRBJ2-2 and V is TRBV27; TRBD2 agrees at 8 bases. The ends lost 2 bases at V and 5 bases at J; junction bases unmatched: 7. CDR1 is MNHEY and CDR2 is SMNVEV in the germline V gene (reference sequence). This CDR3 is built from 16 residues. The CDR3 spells CASSLLAGHRTGELFF. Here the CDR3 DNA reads TGTGCCAGCAGTTTACTAGCGGGCCACCGGACCGGGGAGCTGTTTTTT.

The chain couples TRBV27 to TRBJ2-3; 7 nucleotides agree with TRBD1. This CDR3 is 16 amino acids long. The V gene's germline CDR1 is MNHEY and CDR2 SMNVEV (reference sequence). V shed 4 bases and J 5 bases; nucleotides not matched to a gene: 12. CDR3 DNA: TGTGCCAGCAGTTATACAGCGACAGGGTTGAAAGATACGCAGTATTTT. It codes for CASSYTATGLKDTQYF.

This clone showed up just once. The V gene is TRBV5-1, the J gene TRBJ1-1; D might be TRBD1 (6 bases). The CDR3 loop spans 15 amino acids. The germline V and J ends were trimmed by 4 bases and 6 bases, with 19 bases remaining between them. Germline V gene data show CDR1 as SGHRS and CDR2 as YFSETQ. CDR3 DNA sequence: TGCGCCAGCAGCCTCCCACAGGGAAGGGACGCTGAAGCTTTCTTT. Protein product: CASSLPQGRDAEAFF.

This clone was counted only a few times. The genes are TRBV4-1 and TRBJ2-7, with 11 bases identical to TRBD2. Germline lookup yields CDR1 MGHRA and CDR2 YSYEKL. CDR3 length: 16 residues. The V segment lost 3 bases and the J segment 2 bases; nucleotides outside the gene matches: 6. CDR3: CASSQSGLADTYEQYF. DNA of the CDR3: TGCGCCAGCAGCCAGTCGGGACTAGCGGACACCTACGAGCAGTACTTC.

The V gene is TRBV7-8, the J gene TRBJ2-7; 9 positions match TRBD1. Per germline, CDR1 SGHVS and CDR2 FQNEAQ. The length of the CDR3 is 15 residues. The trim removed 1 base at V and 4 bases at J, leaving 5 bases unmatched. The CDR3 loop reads CASSLGGQGGYEQYF. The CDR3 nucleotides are TGTGCCAGCAGCTTAGGGGGACAGGGTGGATACGAGCAGTACTTC.